Below are 5 T cell receptor beta chains sequenced from a single sample in a study of blood T cells in healthy people across ages. The authors ran a second PCR of about 7 to 11 cycles using a sample-barcoded 5' primer and a J-beta primer mix. TCRdb analysed the 5' RACE reads with MiXCR anew, one entry per CDR3 protein. Counted here are under 1 million distinct CDR3 sequences, under 55% occurring once; the ten biggest clones make up under 20%. The sequenced sample consisted of blood. These TCRs come from a man aged 60-69 years in good health.

The V call is TRBV20-1, the J call TRBJ1-1; D is possibly TRBD1 (5 bases). The CDR3 has 10 amino acids. Trimming left V 6 bases short and J 7 bases short, with 9 bases between. Per germline, CDR1 DFQATT and CDR2 SNEGSKA (reference sequence). CDR3 residues: CSAPGREAFF. CDR3 DNA sequence: TGCAGTGCCCCGGGACGTGAAGCTTTCTTT.

This clonotype was seen more than once but under ten times. The J gene is TRBJ2-7, the V gene TRBV27, with D maybe TRBD1 (6 bases). The CDR3 sequence is 13 residues long. The germline V and J ends were trimmed by 6 bases and 2 bases, with 11 bases remaining between them. Germline CDR1 reads MNHEY; CDR2 reads SMNVEV (reference sequence). CDR3 loop: CASSMTGTYEQYF. The CDR3 DNA reads TGTGCCAGCAGCATGACAGGCACCTACGAGCAGTACTTC.

This clonotype occurred a few times. The gene calls are TRBV27 and TRBJ1-5; D not certain. This CDR3 region has 16 residues. Germline V gene data show CDR1 as MNHEY and CDR2 as SMNVEV (reference sequence). Trimming took off 5 bases at V and 0 bases at J, with 14 bases between the two ends. The CDR3 region is CASSDVSVSSNQPQHF. CDR3 DNA: TGTGCCAGCAGTGATGTCTCGGTGTCTAGCAATCAGCCCCAGCATTTT.

J is TRBJ2-4 and V is TRBV7-2; D is perhaps TRBD2 (6 bases). The closer fit of TRBJ2-5 to the DNA end suggests the J call may be wrong. The CDR3 sequence is 13 residues long. Germline CDR1 SGHTA, CDR2 FQGNSA. Here the CDR3 reads CASSFSSAETQYF. In nucleotides, the CDR3 is TGTGCCAGCAGCTTCTCTAGCGCCGAGACCCAGTACTTC.

The rearrangement links TRBV27 to TRBJ2-5; D gene uncertain. Near its end, the DNA agrees better with TRBJ2-7, so the J call may be wrong. This CDR3 has 13 residues. CDR1 is MNHEY, CDR2 SMNVEV, per germline (reference sequence). The CDR3: CASSLRVGYEQYF. CDR3 DNA: TGTGCCAGCAGTTTAAGGGTGGGCTACGAGCAGTACTTC.